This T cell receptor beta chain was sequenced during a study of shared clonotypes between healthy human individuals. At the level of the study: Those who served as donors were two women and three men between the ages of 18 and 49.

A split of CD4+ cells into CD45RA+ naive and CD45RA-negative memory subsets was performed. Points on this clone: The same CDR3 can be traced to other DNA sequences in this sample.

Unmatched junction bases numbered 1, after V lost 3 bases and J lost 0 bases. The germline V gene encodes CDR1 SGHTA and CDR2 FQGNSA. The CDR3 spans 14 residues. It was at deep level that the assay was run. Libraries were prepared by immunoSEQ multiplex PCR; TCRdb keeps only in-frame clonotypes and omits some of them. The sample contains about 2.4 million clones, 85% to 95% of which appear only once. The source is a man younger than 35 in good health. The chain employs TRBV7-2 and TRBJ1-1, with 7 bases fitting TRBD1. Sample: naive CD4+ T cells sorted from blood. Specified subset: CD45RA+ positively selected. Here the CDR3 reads CASSFDRVNTEAFF. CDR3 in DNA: TGTGCCAGCAGCTTTGACAGGGTGAACACTGAAGCTTTCTTT.